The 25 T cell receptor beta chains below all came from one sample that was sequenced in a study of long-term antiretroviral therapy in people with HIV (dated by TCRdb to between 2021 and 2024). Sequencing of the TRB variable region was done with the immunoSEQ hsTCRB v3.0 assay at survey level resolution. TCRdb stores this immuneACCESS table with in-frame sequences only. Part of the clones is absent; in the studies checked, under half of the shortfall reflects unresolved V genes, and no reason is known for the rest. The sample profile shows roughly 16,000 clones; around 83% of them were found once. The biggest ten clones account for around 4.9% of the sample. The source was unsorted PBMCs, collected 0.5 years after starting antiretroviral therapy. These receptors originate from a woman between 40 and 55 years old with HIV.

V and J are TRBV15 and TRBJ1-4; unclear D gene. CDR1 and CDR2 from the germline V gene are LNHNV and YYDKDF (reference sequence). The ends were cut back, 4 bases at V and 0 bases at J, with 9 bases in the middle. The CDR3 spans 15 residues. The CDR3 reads CATSITAATNEKLFF. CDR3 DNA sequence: TGTGCCACCAGCATTACAGCTGCAACTAATGAAAAACTGTTTTTT.

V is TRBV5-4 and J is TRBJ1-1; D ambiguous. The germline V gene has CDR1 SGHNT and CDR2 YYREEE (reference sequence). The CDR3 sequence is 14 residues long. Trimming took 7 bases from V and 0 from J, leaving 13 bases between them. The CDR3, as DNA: TGTGCCAGCGCAAGGAGAGAGATGAACACTGAAGCTTTCTTT. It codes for CASARREMNTEAFF.

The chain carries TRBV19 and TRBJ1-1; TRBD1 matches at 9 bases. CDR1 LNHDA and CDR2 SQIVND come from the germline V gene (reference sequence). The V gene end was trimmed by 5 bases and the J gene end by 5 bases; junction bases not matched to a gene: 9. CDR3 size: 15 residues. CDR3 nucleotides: TGTGCCAGTAGTTTATCCGGGACAGGGTTAACTGAAGCTTTCTTT. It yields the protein CASSLSGTGLTEAFF.

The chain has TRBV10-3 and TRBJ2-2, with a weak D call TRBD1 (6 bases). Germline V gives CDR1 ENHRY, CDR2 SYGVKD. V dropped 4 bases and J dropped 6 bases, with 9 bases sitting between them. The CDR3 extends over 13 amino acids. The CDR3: CAISVEGAGELFF. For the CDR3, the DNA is TGTGCCATCAGTGTCGAGGGGGCCGGGGAGCTGTTTTTT.

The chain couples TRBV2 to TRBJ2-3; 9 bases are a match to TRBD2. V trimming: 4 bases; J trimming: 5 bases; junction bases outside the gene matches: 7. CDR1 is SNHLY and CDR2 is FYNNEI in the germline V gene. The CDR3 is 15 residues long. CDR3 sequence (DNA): TGTGCCAGCAGTGCAGGCGGGAGGGGGAGAGATACGCAGTATTTT. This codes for CASSAGGRGRDTQYF.

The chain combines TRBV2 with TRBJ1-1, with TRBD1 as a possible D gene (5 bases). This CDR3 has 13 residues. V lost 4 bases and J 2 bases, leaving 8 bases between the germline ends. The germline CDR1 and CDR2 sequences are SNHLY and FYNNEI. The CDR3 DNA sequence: TGTGCCAGCAGTGGGGGGAGAAACACTGAAGCTTTCTTT. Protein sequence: CASSGGRNTEAFF.

The DNA of the CDR3 is TGTGCCAGCAGCTTGTTGGGGGAGACCCAGTACTTC. Residues: CASSLLGETQYF. The chain joins TRBV5-5 to TRBJ2-5; D is undetermined. V lost 1 base to trimming and J lost 5 bases, with 6 bases between them. The CDR3 covers 12 residues. From germline, CDR1 is SGHKS and CDR2 YYEKEE (reference sequence).

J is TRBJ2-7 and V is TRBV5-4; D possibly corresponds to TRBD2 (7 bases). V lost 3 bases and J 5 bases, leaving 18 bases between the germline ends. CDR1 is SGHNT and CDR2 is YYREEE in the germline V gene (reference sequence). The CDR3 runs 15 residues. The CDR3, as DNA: TGTGCCAGCAGCTCCGTCGGGGGGCAATTCCACGAGCAGTACTTC. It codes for CASSSVGGQFHEQYF.

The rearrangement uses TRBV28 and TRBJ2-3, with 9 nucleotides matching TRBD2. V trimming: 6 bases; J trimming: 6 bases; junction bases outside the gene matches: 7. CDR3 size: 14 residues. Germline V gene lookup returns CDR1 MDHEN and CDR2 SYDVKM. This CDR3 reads CASSISGRGDTQYF. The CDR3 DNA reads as TGTGCCAGCAGCATTAGCGGGAGAGGGGATACGCAGTATTTT.

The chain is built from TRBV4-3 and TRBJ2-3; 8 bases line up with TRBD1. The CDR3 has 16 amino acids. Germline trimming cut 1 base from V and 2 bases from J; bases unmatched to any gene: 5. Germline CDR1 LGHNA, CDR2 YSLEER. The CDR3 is CASSQATGVPTDTQYF. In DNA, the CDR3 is TGCGCCAGCAGCCAAGCGACAGGGGTTCCCACAGATACGCAGTATTTT.

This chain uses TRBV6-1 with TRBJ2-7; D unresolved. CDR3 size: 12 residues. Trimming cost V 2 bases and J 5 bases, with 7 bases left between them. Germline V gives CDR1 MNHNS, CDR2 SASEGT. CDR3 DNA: TGTGCCAGCAGTGAATCGAGGAACGAGCAGTACTTC. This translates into CASSESRNEQYF.

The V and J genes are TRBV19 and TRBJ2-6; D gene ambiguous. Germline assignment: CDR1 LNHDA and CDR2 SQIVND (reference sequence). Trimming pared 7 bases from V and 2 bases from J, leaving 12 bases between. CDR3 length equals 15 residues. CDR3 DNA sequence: TGTGCCAGTACGGGCAGCAATACTGGGGCCAACGTCCTGACTTTC. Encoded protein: CASTGSNTGANVLTF.

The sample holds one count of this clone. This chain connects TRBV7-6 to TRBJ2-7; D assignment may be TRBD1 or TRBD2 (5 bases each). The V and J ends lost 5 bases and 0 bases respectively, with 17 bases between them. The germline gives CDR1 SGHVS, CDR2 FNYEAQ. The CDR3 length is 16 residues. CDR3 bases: TGTGCCAGCAGCCCCCTTTCGGCCGGGACCTCCTACGAGCAGTACTTC. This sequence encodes CASSPLSAGTSYEQYF.

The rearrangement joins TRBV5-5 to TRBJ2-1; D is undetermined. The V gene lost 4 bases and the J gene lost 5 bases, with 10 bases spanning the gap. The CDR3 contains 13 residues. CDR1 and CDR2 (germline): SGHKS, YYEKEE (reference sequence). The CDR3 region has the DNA TGTGCCAGCAGCCTGATTGCGAACAATGAGCAGTTCTTC. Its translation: CASSLIANNEQFF.

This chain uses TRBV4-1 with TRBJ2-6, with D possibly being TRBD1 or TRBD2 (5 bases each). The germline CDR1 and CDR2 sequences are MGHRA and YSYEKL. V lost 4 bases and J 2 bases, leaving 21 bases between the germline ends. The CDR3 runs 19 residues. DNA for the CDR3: TGCGCCAGCAGCCTTTCCTCCGGGACGCACCGAGCTGGGGCCAACGTCCTGACTTTC. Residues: CASSLSSGTHRAGANVLTF.

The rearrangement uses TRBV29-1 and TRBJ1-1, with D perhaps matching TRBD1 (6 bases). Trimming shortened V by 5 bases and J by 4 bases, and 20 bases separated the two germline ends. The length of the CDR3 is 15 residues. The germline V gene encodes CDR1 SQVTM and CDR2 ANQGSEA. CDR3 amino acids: CSVRYRAIEGTEAFF. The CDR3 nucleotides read TGCAGCGTTCGTTACAGGGCGATCGAGGGCACTGAAGCTTTCTTT. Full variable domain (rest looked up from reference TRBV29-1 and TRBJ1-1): SAVISQKPSRDICQRGTSLTIQCQVDSQVTMMFWYRQQPGQSLTLIATANQGSEATYESGFVIDKFPISRPNLTFSTLTVSNMSPEDSSIYLCSVRYRAIEGTEAFFGQGTRLTVV.

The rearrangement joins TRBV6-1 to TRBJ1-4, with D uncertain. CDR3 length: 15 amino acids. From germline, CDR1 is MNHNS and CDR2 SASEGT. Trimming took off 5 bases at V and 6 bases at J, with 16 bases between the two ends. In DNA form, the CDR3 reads TGTGCCAGCAGTTCCTTCCCCGGGTGGGATGAAAAACTGTTTTTT. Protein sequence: CASSSFPGWDEKLFF.

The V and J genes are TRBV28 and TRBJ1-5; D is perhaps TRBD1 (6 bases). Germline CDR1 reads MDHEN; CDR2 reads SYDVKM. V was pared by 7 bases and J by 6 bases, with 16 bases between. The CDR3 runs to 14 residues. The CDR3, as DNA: TGTGCCAGCAAAAACCCGGGACATAGTCAGCCCCAGCATTTT. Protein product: CASKNPGHSQPQHF.

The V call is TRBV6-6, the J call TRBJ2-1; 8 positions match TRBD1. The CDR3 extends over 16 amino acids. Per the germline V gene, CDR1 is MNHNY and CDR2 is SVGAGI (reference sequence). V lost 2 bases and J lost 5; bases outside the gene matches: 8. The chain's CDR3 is CASSYADRGPHNEQFF. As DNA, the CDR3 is TGTGCCAGCAGTTACGCAGACAGGGGACCTCACAATGAGCAGTTCTTC.

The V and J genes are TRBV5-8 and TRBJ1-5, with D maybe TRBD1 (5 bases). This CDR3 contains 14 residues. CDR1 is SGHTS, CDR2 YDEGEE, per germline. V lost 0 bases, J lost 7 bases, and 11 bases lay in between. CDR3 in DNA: TGTGCCAGCAGCTTGGGGCCGGGGGGACAGCCCCAGCATTTT. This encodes CASSLGPGGQPQHF. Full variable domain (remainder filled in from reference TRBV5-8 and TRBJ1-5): EAGVTQSPTHLIKTRGQQATLRCSPISGHTSVYWYQQALGLGLQFLLWYDEGEERNRGNFPPRFSGRQFPNYSSELNVNALELEDSALYLCASSLGPGGQPQHFGDGTRLSIL.

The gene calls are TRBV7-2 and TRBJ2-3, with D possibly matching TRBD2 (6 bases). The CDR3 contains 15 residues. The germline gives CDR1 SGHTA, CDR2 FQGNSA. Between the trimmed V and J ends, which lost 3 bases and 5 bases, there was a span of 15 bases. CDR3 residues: CASSFGGTPVDTQYF. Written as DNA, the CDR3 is TGTGCCAGCAGCTTTGGGGGGACCCCGGTAGATACGCAGTATTTT.

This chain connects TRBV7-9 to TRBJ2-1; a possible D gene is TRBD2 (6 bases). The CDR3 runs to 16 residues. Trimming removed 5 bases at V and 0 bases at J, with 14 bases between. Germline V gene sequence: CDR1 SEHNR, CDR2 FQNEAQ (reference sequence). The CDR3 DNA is TGTGCCAGCAGCGCCCAGCGGGTGAGCTCCTACAATGAGCAGTTCTTC. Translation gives CASSAQRVSSYNEQFF. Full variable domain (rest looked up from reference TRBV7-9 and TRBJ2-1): DTGVSQNPRHKITKRGQNVTFRCDPISEHNRLYWYRQTLGQGPEFLTYFQNEAQLEKSRLLSDRFSAERPKGSFSTLEIQRTEQGDSAMYLCASSAQRVSSYNEQFFGPGTRLTVL.

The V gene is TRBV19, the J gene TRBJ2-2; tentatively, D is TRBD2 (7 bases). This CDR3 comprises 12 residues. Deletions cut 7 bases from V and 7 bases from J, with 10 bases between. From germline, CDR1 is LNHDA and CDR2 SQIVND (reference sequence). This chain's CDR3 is CASNRGGGELFF. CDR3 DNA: TGTGCCAGTAATAGGGGGGGCGGGGAGCTGTTTTTT.

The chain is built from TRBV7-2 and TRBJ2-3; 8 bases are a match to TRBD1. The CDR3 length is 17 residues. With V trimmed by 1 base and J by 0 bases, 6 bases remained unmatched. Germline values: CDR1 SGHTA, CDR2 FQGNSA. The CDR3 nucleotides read TGTGCCAGCAGCTTAGGGGACAGGAGTTCTAGCACAGATACGCAGTATTTT. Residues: CASSLGDRSSSTDTQYF. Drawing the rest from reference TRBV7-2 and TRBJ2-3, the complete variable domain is GAGVSQSPSNKVTEKGKDVELRCDPISGHTALYWYRQSLGQGLEFLIYFQGNSAPDKSGLPSDRFSAERTGGSVSTLTIQRTQQEDSAVYLCASSLGDRSSSTDTQYFGPGTRLTVL.

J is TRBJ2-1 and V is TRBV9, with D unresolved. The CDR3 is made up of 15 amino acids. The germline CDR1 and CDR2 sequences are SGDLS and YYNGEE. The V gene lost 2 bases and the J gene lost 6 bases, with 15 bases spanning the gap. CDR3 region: CASSVLSGMPNEQFF. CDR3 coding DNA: TGTGCCAGCAGCGTTCTTAGTGGGATGCCCAATGAGCAGTTCTTC.